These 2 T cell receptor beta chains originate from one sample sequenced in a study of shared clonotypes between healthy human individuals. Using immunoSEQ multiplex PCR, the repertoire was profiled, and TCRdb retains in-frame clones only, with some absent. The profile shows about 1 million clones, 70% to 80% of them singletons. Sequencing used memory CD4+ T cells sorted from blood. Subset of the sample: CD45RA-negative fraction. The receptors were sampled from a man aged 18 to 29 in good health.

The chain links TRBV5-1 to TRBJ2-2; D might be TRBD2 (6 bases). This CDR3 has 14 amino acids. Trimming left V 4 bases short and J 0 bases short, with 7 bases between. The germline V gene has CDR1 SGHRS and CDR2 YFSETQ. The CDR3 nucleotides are TGCGCCAGCAGCGCGGGGCCGAACACCGGGGAGCTGTTTTTT. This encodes CASSAGPNTGELFF.

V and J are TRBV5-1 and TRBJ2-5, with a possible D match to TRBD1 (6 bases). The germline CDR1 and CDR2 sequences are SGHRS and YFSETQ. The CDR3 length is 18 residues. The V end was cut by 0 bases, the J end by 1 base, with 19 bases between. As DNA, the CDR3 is TGCGCCAGCAGCTTGGCGGGTACAGGGCCAGGCGGCCAAGAGACCCAGTACTTC. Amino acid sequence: CASSLAGTGPGGQETQYF.